The 30 T cell receptor beta chains below come from one sample, sequenced in a study of T cell changes during pregnancy in multiple sclerosis (dated by TCRdb to between 2018 and 2021). Library creation used the immunoSEQ multiplex PCR assay. TCRdb provides this immuneACCESS table in a form limited to in-frame rearrangements. Some clones are lacking; in checked studies, under half of them reflect an unresolved V gene, and why the rest are absent is not known. Present in this sample are fewer than 150,000 clones, roughly 95% of which were seen just once. The biggest ten clones account for roughly 0.45% of the sample. The material was peripheral blood, obtained after pregnancy. Every receptor here comes from a female donor with multiple sclerosis, enrolled in a pregnancy study.

The chain employs TRBV7-6 and TRBJ2-1; 10 bases align to TRBD2. V lost 2 bases, J lost 4 bases, and 8 bases stayed unmatched. CDR1 and CDR2 from the germline V gene are SGHVS and FNYEAQ. The CDR3 sequence is 17 residues long. CDR3 coding DNA: TGTGCCAGCAGCTTATTGCCTAGCGGGAGTGATTACAATGAGCAGTTCTTC. It translates to CASSLLPSGSDYNEQFF.

This rearrangement joins TRBV30 to TRBJ1-1, with 11 nucleotides matching TRBD1. After removal of 0 bases from V and 11 bases from J, the junction contained 14 bases not matched to a gene. Germline CDR1 GTSNPN, CDR2 SVGIG (reference sequence). The CDR3 has 16 amino acids. The DNA for the CDR3 is TGTGCCTGGAGTGTACGGGCCGGGACAGGGGGAGTGTCGGCTTTCTTT. Its translation is CAWSVRAGTGGVSAFF.

The chain joins TRBV2 to TRBJ1-1; D perhaps matches TRBD1 (5 bases). CDR3 length equals 11 residues. Germline CDR1 and CDR2: SNHLY and FYNNEI. V lost 6 bases and J 9 bases, leaving 11 bases between the germline ends. CDR3 bases: TGTGCCAGCAGCGACAGAGTTAAAGCTTTCTTT. Translated: CASSDRVKAFF.

J is TRBJ2-7 and V is TRBV7-8; TRBD2 matches at 8 bases. The V gene end was trimmed by 1 base and the J gene end by 4 bases; junction bases not matched to a gene: 6. Germline V CDR1 and CDR2: SGHVS, FQNEAQ. The CDR3 is made up of 15 amino acids. The CDR3 DNA is TGTGCCAGCAGCTTAGGGGGACTAGAGAAATACGAGCAGTACTTC. Its protein is CASSLGGLEKYEQYF.

V gene TRBV13 combines with J gene TRBJ2-5, with 10 nucleotides matching TRBD1. The V gene end was trimmed by 1 base and the J gene end by 9 bases; junction bases not matched to a gene: 2. Germline-derived CDR1 and CDR2 are PRHDT and FYEKMQ (reference sequence). CDR3 size: 13 residues. The CDR3 sequence is CASSLVGQGAQYF. The CDR3 region has the DNA TGTGCCAGCAGCTTAGTTGGACAGGGGGCCCAGTACTTC.

The chain joins TRBV7-6 to TRBJ2-5, with D perhaps matching TRBD2 (6 bases). V was trimmed by 1 base and J by 2 bases, leaving 14 bases between them. CDR3 length: 16 residues. Germline V lookup: CDR1 SGHVS, CDR2 FNYEAQ. The CDR3 coding sequence is TGTGCCAGCAGCTTAGATATCTTCGGGGGACAAGAGACCCAGTACTTC. Its translation: CASSLDIFGGQETQYF.

This clone was found once. This rearrangement joins TRBV27 to TRBJ2-7, with 12 bases fitting TRBD2. V was pared by 3 bases and J by 6 bases, with 3 bases of the junction left unmatched. Germline assignment: CDR1 MNHEY and CDR2 SMNVEV (reference sequence). There are 14 residues in the CDR3. This CDR3 reads CASSLWTSGTEQYF. The CDR3 bases are TGTGCCAGCAGTTTGTGGACTAGCGGGACCGAGCAGTACTTC.

The rearrangement uses TRBV5-1 and TRBJ1-5, with 7 bases aligning to TRBD1. In germline, CDR1 is SGHRS, CDR2 YFSETQ. V shed 0 bases and J 5 bases; nucleotides not matched to a gene: 5. This CDR3 comprises 15 residues. The CDR3 region has the DNA TGCGCCAGCAGCTTGGGGGACAGAGCGGATCAGCCCCAGCATTTT. This gives the protein CASSLGDRADQPQHF.

This clone has just one count. The chain carries TRBV7-9 and TRBJ1-2; 7 nucleotides agree with TRBD1. CDR3 length: 14 amino acids. Trimming removed 5 bases from V and 6 bases from J; junction bases left unmatched: 9. Germline values: CDR1 SEHNR, CDR2 FQNEAQ (reference sequence). The CDR3, as DNA: TGTGCCAGCAGCCGAGCAGGGGACAGCGATGGCTACACCTTC. Translation: CASSRAGDSDGYTF.

The gene calls are TRBV29-1 and TRBJ1-1; tentatively, D is TRBD1 (5 bases). Trimming pared 7 bases from V and 7 bases from J, leaving 19 bases between. The CDR3 covers 13 residues. Germline CDR1 reads SQVTM; CDR2 reads ANQGSEA. The DNA of the CDR3 is TGCAGCGGTTTGTTATCGGGACTGGGTGAAGCTTTCTTT. The encoded protein is CSGLLSGLGEAFF.

This clone was picked up a small number of times. Other nucleotide sequences from this sample produce the same CDR3. This chain uses TRBV6-6 with TRBJ1-3, with D perhaps matching TRBD1 (5 bases). From germline, CDR1 is MNHNY and CDR2 SVGAGI (reference sequence). V was cut by 4 bases and J by 1 base, with 8 bases left in between. The CDR3 has 14 residues. CDR3 nucleotides: TGTGCCAGCAGTTTCGGGGGTTCTGGAAACACCATATATTTT. It encodes CASSFGGSGNTIYF.

The chain has TRBV2 and TRBJ2-7, with D possibly being TRBD2 (6 bases). The V end lost 6 bases, the J end lost 4 bases, and 16 bases lay between the germline ends. The germline gives CDR1 SNHLY, CDR2 FYNNEI. The CDR3 totals 14 residues. The CDR3 nucleotides read TGTGCCAGCAGGAGCGTGCGGGGTCGGTACGAGCAGTACTTC. It codes for CASRSVRGRYEQYF.

The chain links TRBV28 to TRBJ1-2; unclear D gene. The germline CDR1 and CDR2 sequences are MDHEN and SYDVKM. This CDR3 is 13 amino acids long. Trimming removed 8 bases from V and 4 bases from J, with 14 bases in between. As DNA, the CDR3 is TGTGCCAGCTCCGGGGTGTTCCTCTATGGCTACACCTTC. It is translated as CASSGVFLYGYTF.

The chain carries TRBV21-1 and TRBJ2-7; no check of the table's D call, TRBD1, against the DNA was made. TRBV21-1 constitutes a pseudogene. The CDR3 is made up of 14 amino acids. CDR3 loop: CASIFGTGGYEQYF. CDR3 nucleotide sequence: TGTGCCAGCATATTCGGGACAGGGGGCTACGAGCAGTACTTC.

The chain joins TRBV19 to TRBJ2-7; D possibly corresponds to TRBD1 (5 bases). CDR1 is LNHDA and CDR2 is SQIVND in the germline V gene (reference sequence). This CDR3 region has 15 residues. Trimming took off 5 bases at V and 0 bases at J, with 14 bases between the two ends. CDR3 nucleotides: TGTGCCAGTAGTTGGGGCCAGACGACCTCCTACGAGCAGTACTTC. This translates into CASSWGQTTSYEQYF.

The chain couples TRBV5-8 to TRBJ1-4; no reliable D call. The CDR3 loop spans 12 amino acids. Germline assignment: CDR1 SGHTS and CDR2 YDEGEE. The V end lost 1 base, the J end lost 8 bases, and 6 bases lay between the germline ends. The DNA for the CDR3 is TGTGCCAGCAGCTTGACAGAAGAAAAACTGTTTTTT. Its protein product is CASSLTEEKLFF.

This rearrangement joins TRBV9 to TRBJ2-1; 15 bases are shared with TRBD2. V dropped 4 bases and J dropped 0; count of bases not matched to a gene: 8. The CDR3 contains 19 residues. Germline values: CDR1 SGDLS, CDR2 YYNGEE. The CDR3 reads CASSSGLAGGLSSYNEQFF. Written as DNA, the CDR3 is TGTGCCAGCAGCTCGGGACTAGCGGGGGGTTTAAGCTCCTACAATGAGCAGTTCTTC.

This chain joins TRBV2 and TRBJ2-7; 7 positions match TRBD2. V lost 3 bases and J lost 5; bases outside the gene matches: 4. The CDR3 runs 13 residues. Per germline, CDR1 SNHLY and CDR2 FYNNEI. The CDR3 coding sequence is TGTGCCAGCAGTGACCCAGGGAGGGACGAGCAGTACTTC. Its protein product is CASSDPGRDEQYF.

The J gene is TRBJ2-1, the V gene TRBV7-9, with TRBD2 identical over 7 bases. CDR1 and CDR2 from the germline V gene are SEHNR and FQNEAQ (reference sequence). J gave up 13 bases and V 5 bases, and 5 bases lay outside the gene matches. This CDR3 has 11 amino acids. CDR3 sequence (DNA): TGTGCCAGCAGCCTTTGGGAGGGACAGTTCTTC. Translated: CASSLWEGQFF.

The chain has TRBV5-1 and TRBJ2-5, with 7 bases aligning to TRBD2. The length of the CDR3 is 16 residues. Germline-derived CDR1 and CDR2 are SGHRS and YFSETQ. The junction had 11 bases not matched to a gene; V was cut back by 4 bases and J by 2 bases. This CDR3 reads CASSPGLLAVQETQYF. The CDR3 nucleotides read TGCGCCAGCAGCCCTGGGCTGCTAGCGGTTCAAGAGACCCAGTACTTC.

This chain uses TRBV4-3 with TRBJ2-7, with 8 bases fitting TRBD2. The CDR3 contains 13 residues. Germline lookup yields CDR1 LGHNA and CDR2 YSLEER. V trimming: 4 bases; J trimming: 3 bases; junction bases outside the gene matches: 2. The CDR3 DNA reads TGCGCCAGCAGCCGCGGGACTAGCTACGAGCAGTACTTC. It yields the protein CASSRGTSYEQYF.

This clone was seen just once. The V gene is TRBV6-5, the J gene TRBJ2-7, with 7 bases matching TRBD1. Per the germline V gene, CDR1 is MNHEY and CDR2 is SVGAGI. The CDR3 sequence is 13 residues long. The V segment lost 8 bases and the J segment 0 bases; nucleotides outside the gene matches: 4. CDR3 sequence reads: CASSRQGSYEQYF. CDR3 DNA: TGTGCCAGCTCTCGACAGGGCTCCTACGAGCAGTACTTC.

The chain links TRBV5-1 to TRBJ2-7; TRBD2 aligns across 8 bases. Germline values: CDR1 SGHRS, CDR2 YFSETQ. V shed 4 bases, J shed 3 bases, and the junction held 6 bases outside the gene matches. This CDR3 is built from 14 residues. CDR3 sequence: CASSPALAGYEQYF. CDR3 bases: TGCGCCAGCAGCCCAGCTCTAGCGGGCTACGAGCAGTACTTC.

CDR3 loop: CASSSGYSNQPQHF. The CDR3 DNA reads TGTGCCAGCAGTTCAGGGTATAGCAATCAGCCCCAGCATTTT. This chain connects TRBV28 to TRBJ1-5, with D possibly TRBD1 on 5 matching bases. The V end lost 4 bases, the J end lost 0 bases, and 7 bases lay between the germline ends. The V gene's germline CDR1 is MDHEN and CDR2 SYDVKM. The CDR3 totals 14 residues.

The genes are TRBV30 and TRBJ2-7; D possibly corresponds to TRBD1 (6 bases). This CDR3 is 15 amino acids long. Per the germline V gene, CDR1 is GTSNPN and CDR2 is SVGIG (reference sequence). The V and J ends lost 0 bases and 2 bases respectively, with 14 bases between them. The CDR3 region is CAWSVGAGATYEQYF. The CDR3 region has the DNA TGTGCCTGGAGTGTAGGGGCAGGGGCTACCTACGAGCAGTACTTC.

V is TRBV18 and J is TRBJ2-2; TRBD2 matches 7 bases. Trimming removed 3 bases from V and 0 bases from J; junction bases left unmatched: 4. Germline-derived CDR1 and CDR2 are KGHSH and LQKENI. The CDR3 has 16 amino acids. CDR3 in DNA: TGTGCCAGCTCACCCTTGAGCGGGACGAACACCGGGGAGCTGTTTTTT. Amino acids: CASSPLSGTNTGELFF.

This chain uses TRBV7-3 with TRBJ2-3, with TRBD2 matching over 10 bases. This CDR3 has 15 residues. Trimming at V came to 6 bases and at J to 2 bases, leaving 5 bases not matched to a gene. Germline loops: CDR1 SGHTA, CDR2 FQGTGA. As DNA, the CDR3 is TGTGCCAGCAGTCTTAGCGGGAGGCCCACAGATACGCAGTATTTT. Translated, it gives CASSLSGRPTDTQYF.

This clone occurred once. The V call is TRBV18, the J call TRBJ1-5; D gene unclear. CDR1 is KGHSH and CDR2 is LQKENI in the germline V gene. CDR3 size: 17 residues. V gave up 3 bases and J gave up 3 bases, with 18 bases separating them. CDR3 sequence: CASSPPPGRVTNQPQHF. CDR3 DNA: TGTGCCAGCTCACCCCCGCCGGGAAGGGTTACCAATCAGCCCCAGCATTTT.

This chain connects TRBV21-1 to TRBJ1-1; the D call TRBD1 from the table was never checked on the DNA. TRBV21-1 is classified as a pseudogene. This CDR3 contains 18 residues. CDR3 region: CASSKTGDRKTMNTEAFF. CDR3 in DNA: TGTGCCAGCAGCAAAACCGGGGACAGGAAAACTATGAACACTGAAGCTTTCTTT.

The table lists this clone with a count of one. This chain uses TRBV5-1 with TRBJ1-1; 9 positions match TRBD1. CDR3 length equals 15 residues. Looked up from germline, CDR1 is SGHRS and CDR2 is YFSETQ. Trimming took 0 bases from V and 5 from J; bases not matched to a gene: 5. The CDR3 here is CASSLEGQGYTEAFF. In nucleotides, the CDR3 is TGCGCCAGCAGCTTGGAGGGACAGGGATATACTGAAGCTTTCTTT. The full variable domain, in which reference TRBV5-1 and TRBJ1-1 provide the parts outside the CDR3, is KAGVTQTPRYLIKTRGQQVTLSCSPISGHRSVSWYQQTPGQGLQFLFEYFSETQRNKGNFPGRFSGRQFSNSRSEMNVSTLELGDSALYLCASSLEGQGYTEAFFGQGTRLTVV.